The T cell receptor beta chain described here comes from a study of long-term antiretroviral therapy in people with HIV. Per germline, CDR1 SGHNT and CDR2 YYREEE (reference sequence). This CDR3 region has 16 residues. V lost 1 base, J lost 0 bases, and 14 bases lay in between. They ran version v3.0 of the immunoSEQ assay at survey level. Using immunoSEQ multiplex PCR, the repertoire was profiled, and TCRdb retains in-frame clones only, with some absent. The sample has tens of thousands of clones, around nine tenths seen once. This sequence joins TRBV5-4 and TRBJ2-7; TRBD2 might be the D (6 bases). The origin of this receptor is a woman aged 40-49 years with HIV. The source was unsorted PBMCs, collected 5.2 years after starting antiretroviral therapy. CDR3 DNA sequence: TGTGCCAGCAGCTTGCCGGAGCGGGCCGACTCCTACGAGCAGTACTTC. It translates to CASSLPERADSYEQYF.